The 12 T cell receptor beta chains below were found in one sample sequenced in a study of shared clonotypes between healthy human individuals (dated by TCRdb to 2018 to 2021). The library came from the immunoSEQ multiplex PCR assay. The clones in this table, taken by TCRdb from immuneACCESS, are in-frame only. Not every clone is retained; where verified, under half of the shortfall comes from an unresolved V gene, and the cause of the rest is unknown. The sample includes around 480,000 clones, with over 60% observed a single time. The ten largest make up about an eighth of the sample. Sample: PBMCs. The receptors shown here come from a woman aged 40 to 50 in good health. Some clones in this sample may be carry-over from other donors' samples.

This clone has more than one count but fewer than ten. V usage is TRBV27 and J usage is TRBJ2-7, with D perhaps matching TRBD1 or TRBD2 (5 bases each). Germline lookup yields CDR1 MNHEY and CDR2 SMNVEV (reference sequence). The CDR3 spans 15 residues. V was shortened by 9 bases and J by 2 bases, with 20 bases between the two germline ends. The CDR3 nucleotides read TGTGCCAGTCCAACACCGGGACGTCCTGCCTACGAGCAGTACTTC. It specifies CASPTPGRPAYEQYF.

The genes are TRBV19 and TRBJ2-6, with unresolved D. This CDR3 contains 15 residues. Germline V gene lookup returns CDR1 LNHDA and CDR2 SQIVND (reference sequence). Trimming took 6 bases from V and 0 from J, leaving 9 bases between them. The CDR3 is CASRNGYSGANVLTF. CDR3 sequence (DNA): TGTGCCAGTAGAAATGGGTACTCTGGGGCCAACGTCCTGACTTTC.

The V gene is TRBV7-2, the J gene TRBJ2-1; 9 bases are shared with TRBD1. The CDR3 consists of 15 residues. Trimming removed 5 bases from V and 4 bases from J; junction bases left unmatched: 6. Germline-derived CDR1 and CDR2 are SGHTA and FQGNSA. CDR3 coding DNA: TGTGCCAGCAGCCCAGGACAGGGGTTTTACAATGAGCAGTTCTTC. Protein product: CASSPGQGFYNEQFF.

The chain has TRBV6-5 and TRBJ1-1; 8 bases align to TRBD1. The J segment lost 1 base and the V segment lost 0 bases, leaving 1 base of the junction unmatched. This CDR3 is 15 amino acids long. In germline, CDR1 is MNHEY, CDR2 SVGAGI. CDR3 region: CASSYSDRANTEAFF. The CDR3 nucleotides are TGTGCCAGCAGTTACTCGGACAGGGCGAACACTGAAGCTTTCTTT.

This sequence joins TRBV7-2 and TRBJ2-7; D is possibly TRBD1 or TRBD2 (5 bases each). The CDR3 is 14 residues long. Trimming left V 5 bases short and J 2 bases short, with 13 bases between. Germline-derived CDR1 and CDR2 are SGHTA and FQGNSA. The CDR3 region is CASSHNRGPYEQYF. Here the CDR3 DNA reads TGTGCCAGCAGCCATAACCGGGGACCCTACGAGCAGTACTTC.

The chain links TRBV15 to TRBJ2-7; D may be TRBD2 (7 bases). Germline lookup yields CDR1 LNHNV and CDR2 YYDKDF (reference sequence). The ends were cut back, 0 bases at V and 3 bases at J, with 12 bases in the middle. This CDR3 is built from 15 residues. The CDR3 loop is CATSRDLGGHYEQYF. CDR3 sequence (DNA): TGTGCCACCAGCAGAGATCTGGGGGGGCACTACGAGCAGTACTTC.

V gene TRBV6-5 combines with J gene TRBJ2-3; D is possibly TRBD1 or TRBD2 (5 bases each). Germline V gene lookup returns CDR1 MNHEY and CDR2 SVGAGI. Trimming cost V 8 bases and J 4 bases, with 16 bases left between them. The CDR3 sequence is 14 residues long. CDR3 residues: CASVPAGAADTQYF. The DNA for the CDR3 is TGTGCCAGCGTCCCGGCCGGGGCGGCAGATACGCAGTATTTT.

This clone was seen only a few times. In DNA, the CDR3 is TGTGCCAGCAGCTTCTCCGGGACAGGGCTAAACTACGAGCAGTACTTC. It is translated as CASSFSGTGLNYEQYF. This rearrangement joins TRBV7-9 to TRBJ2-7; TRBD1 aligns across 9 bases. Germline assignment: CDR1 SEHNR and CDR2 FQNEAQ (reference sequence). The CDR3 has 16 residues. J gave up 3 bases and V 3 bases, and 9 bases lay outside the gene matches.

V and J are TRBV7-3 and TRBJ2-3; 8 bases match TRBD1. Germline loops: CDR1 SGHTA, CDR2 FQGTGA. There are 15 residues in the CDR3. V dropped 5 bases and J dropped 4; count of bases not matched to a gene: 8. CDR3 region: CASSPQTGAADTQYF. The CDR3 bases are TGTGCCAGCAGCCCCCAGACAGGGGCGGCAGATACGCAGTATTTT.

The J gene is TRBJ2-5, the V gene TRBV15; D remains unclear. Deletions cut 1 base from V and 5 bases from J, with 5 bases between. The V gene's germline CDR1 is LNHNV and CDR2 YYDKDF (reference sequence). The CDR3 length is 12 residues. Here the CDR3 reads CATSRVVETQYF. CDR3 nucleotide sequence: TGTGCCACCAGCAGAGTAGTGGAGACCCAGTACTTC.

This clone was seen at least ten times. The same CDR3 also results from other DNA sequences found in this sample. V is TRBV2 and J is TRBJ1-2; D is undetermined. The CDR3 spans 12 residues. Trimming took 4 bases from V and 2 from J, leaving 5 bases between them. Germline loops: CDR1 SNHLY, CDR2 FYNNEI. For the CDR3, the DNA is TGTGCCAGCAGTGCAGGAAACTATGGCTACACCTTC. Amino acids: CASSAGNYGYTF.

The chain has TRBV10-1 and TRBJ2-2; TRBD2 aligns across 9 bases. Germline assignment: CDR1 WNHNN and CDR2 SYGVQD (reference sequence). V was clipped by 6 bases and J by 3 bases; unmatched bases: 8. CDR3 length: 16 amino acids. Here the CDR3 reads CASSDAWTSDTGELFF. The CDR3 nucleotides are TGCGCCAGCAGCGACGCCTGGACTAGCGACACCGGGGAGCTGTTTTTT.